This TCR beta chain was profiled in a study of cytomegalovirus exposure and HLA in healthy donors. V dropped 4 bases and J dropped 2; count of bases not matched to a gene: 9. CDR1 and CDR2 (germline): PRHDT, FYEKMQ (reference sequence). There are 17 residues in the CDR3. Clones were read by immunoSEQ multiplex PCR, and TCRdb kept only the in-frame ones, dropping some. This table has 150,000 to 200,000 clones, about four fifths appearing once. Sample: PBMCs. This sequence originates from a woman aged 18-30 years in good health and CMV-seropositive. V and J are TRBV13 and TRBJ1-3; 9 bases are shared with TRBD1. For the CDR3, the DNA is TGTGCCAGCAGCTCTCTACAGGGGGCCATGACTGGAAACACCATATATTTT. Translating it yields CASSSLQGAMTGNTIYF. The full variable domain, its missing parts supplied by reference TRBV13 and TRBJ1-3, is AAGVIQSPRHLIKEKRETATLKCYPIPRHDTVYWYQQGPGQDPQFLISFYEKMQSDKGSIPDRFSAQQFSDYHSELNMSSLELGDSALYFCASSSLQGAMTGNTIYFGEGSWLTVV.